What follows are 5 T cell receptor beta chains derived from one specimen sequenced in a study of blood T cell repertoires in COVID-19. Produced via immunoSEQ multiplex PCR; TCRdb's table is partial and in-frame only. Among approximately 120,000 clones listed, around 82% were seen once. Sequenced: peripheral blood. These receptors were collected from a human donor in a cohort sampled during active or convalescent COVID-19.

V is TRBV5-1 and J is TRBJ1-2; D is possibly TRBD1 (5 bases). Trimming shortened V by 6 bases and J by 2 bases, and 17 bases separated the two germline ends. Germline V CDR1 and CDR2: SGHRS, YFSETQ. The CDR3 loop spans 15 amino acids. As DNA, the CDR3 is TGCGCCAGCAATCCTCAAGCGACAGCCAACTATGGCTACACCTTC. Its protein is CASNPQATANYGYTF. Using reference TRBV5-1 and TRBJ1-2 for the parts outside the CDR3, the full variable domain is KAGVTQTPRYLIKTRGQQVTLSCSPISGHRSVSWYQQTPGQGLQFLFEYFSETQRNKGNFPGRFSGRQFSNSRSEMNVSTLELGDSALYLCASNPQATANYGYTFGSGTRLTVV.

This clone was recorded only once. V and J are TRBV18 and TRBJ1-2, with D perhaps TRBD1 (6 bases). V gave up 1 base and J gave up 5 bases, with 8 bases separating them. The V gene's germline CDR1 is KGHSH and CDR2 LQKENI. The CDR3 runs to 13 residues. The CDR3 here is CASSPQGQYGYTF. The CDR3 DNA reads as TGTGCCAGCTCACCACAAGGACAGTATGGCTACACCTTC.

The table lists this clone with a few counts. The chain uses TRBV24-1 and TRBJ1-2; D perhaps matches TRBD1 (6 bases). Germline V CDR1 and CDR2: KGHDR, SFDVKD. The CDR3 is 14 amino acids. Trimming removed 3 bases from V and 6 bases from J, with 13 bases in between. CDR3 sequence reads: CATSDPRGPHGYTF. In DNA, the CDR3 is TGTGCCACCAGTGATCCGCGGGGGCCGCATGGCTACACCTTC.

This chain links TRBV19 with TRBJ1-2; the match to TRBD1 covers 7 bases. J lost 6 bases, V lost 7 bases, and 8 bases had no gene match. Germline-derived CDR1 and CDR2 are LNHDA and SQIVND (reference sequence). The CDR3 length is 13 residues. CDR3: CASISTGIDGYTF. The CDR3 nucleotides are TGTGCCAGTATCTCGACAGGGATAGATGGCTACACCTTC.

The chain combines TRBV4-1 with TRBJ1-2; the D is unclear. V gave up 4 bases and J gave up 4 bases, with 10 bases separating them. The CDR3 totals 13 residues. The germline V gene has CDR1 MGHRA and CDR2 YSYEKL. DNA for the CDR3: TGCGCCAGCAGCCCACGAGTTGGCTATGGCTACACCTTC. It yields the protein CASSPRVGYGYTF.